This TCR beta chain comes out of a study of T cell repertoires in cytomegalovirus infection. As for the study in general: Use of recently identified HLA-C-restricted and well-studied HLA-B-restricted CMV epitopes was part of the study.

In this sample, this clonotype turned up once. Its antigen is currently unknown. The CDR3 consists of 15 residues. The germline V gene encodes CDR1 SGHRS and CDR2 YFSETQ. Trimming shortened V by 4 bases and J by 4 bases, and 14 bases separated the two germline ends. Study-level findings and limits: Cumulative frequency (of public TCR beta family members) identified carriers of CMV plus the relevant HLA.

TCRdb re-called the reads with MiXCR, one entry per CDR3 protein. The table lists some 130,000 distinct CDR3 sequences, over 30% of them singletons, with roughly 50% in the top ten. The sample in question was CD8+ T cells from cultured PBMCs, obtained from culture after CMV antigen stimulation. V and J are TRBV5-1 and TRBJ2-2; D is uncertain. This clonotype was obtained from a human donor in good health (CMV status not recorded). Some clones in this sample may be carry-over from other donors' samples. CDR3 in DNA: TGCGCCAGCAGCGCCGAGAGTGTTCGCACCGGGGAGCTGTTTTTT. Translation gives CASSAESVRTGELFF.